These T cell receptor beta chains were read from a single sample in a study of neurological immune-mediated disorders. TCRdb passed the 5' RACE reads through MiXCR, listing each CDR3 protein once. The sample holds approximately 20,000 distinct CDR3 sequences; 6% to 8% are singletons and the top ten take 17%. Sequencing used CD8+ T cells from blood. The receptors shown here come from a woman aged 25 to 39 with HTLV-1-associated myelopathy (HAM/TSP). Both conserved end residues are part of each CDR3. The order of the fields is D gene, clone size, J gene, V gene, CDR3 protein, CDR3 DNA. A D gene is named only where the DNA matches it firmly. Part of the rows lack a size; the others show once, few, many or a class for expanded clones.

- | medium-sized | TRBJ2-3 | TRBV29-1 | CSVVSLTSLQDTQYF | TGCAGCGTTGTGTCGCTTACTTCTTTGCAGGATACGCAGTATTTT
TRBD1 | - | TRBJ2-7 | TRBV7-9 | CASSLWDRGHEQYF | TGTGCCAGCAGCTTATGGGACAGGGGCCACGAGCAGTACTTC
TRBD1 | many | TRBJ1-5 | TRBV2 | CASTTGDQPQHF | TGTGCCAGCACAACAGGGGATCAGCCCCAGCATTTT
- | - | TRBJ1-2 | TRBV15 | CATSPGLPGYTF | TGTGCCACCAGCCCCGGACTTCCCGGCTACACCTTC
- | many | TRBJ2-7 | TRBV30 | CAWSPDTFPTYEQYF | TGTGCCTGGAGTCCGGACACCTTCCCTACCTACGAGCAGTACTTC
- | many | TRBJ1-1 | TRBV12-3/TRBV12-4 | CASRATGYTEAFF | TGTGCCAGCAGAGCTACAGGGTACACTGAAGCTTTCTTT
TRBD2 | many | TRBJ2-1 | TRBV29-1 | CSVDRTSGEYNEQFF | TGCAGCGTTGATCGGACTAGCGGGGAGTACAATGAGCAGTTCTTC
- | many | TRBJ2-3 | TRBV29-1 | CSVVQGGNTDTQYF | TGCAGCGTTGTGCAAGGGGGAAACACAGATACGCAGTATTTT
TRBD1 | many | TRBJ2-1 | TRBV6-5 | CASRTQGGSGSEQFF | TGTGCCAGCAGAACACAGGGGGGTAGCGGTTCGGAGCAGTTCTTC
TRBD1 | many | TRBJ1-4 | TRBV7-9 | CASSLEDRDEKLFF | TGTGCCAGCAGCTTAGAGGACAGGGATGAAAAACTGTTTTTT
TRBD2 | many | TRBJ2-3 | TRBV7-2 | CASSRYGLVVTDTQYF | TGTGCCAGCAGCCGTTACGGACTAGTTGTCACAGATACGCAGTATTTT
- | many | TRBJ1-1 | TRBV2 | CASRDGGPTAAFF | TGTGCCAGCAGAGACGGTGGCCCGACGGCAGCTTTCTTT
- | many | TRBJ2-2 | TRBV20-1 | CSALNPEPTGELFF | TGCAGTGCTCTAAACCCAGAGCCCACCGGGGAGCTGTTTTTT
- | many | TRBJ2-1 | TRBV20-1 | CSARVGDSYNEQFF | TGCAGTGCTAGAGTCGGGGACTCCTACAATGAGCAGTTCTTC
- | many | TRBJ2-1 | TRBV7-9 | CASSDNNDYNEQFF | TGTGCCAGCAGCGACAACAACGACTACAATGAGCAGTTCTTC
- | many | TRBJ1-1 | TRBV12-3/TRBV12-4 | CASSYQSEAFF | TGTGCCAGCAGTTACCAGAGTGAAGCTTTCTTT
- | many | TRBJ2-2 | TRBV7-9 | CASSSPAVGVNTGELFF | TGTGCCAGCAGCTCCCCCGCCGTCGGGGTTAACACCGGGGAGCTGTTTTTT
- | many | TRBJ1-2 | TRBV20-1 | CSAPDDMDFPVGGYTF | TGCAGTGCTCCCGATGATATGGACTTCCCCGTGGGTGGCTACACCTTC
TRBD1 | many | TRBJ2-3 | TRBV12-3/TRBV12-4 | CASSSDPRQGNTDTQYF | TGTGCCAGCAGTTCCGACCCCCGACAGGGGAACACAGATACGCAGTATTTT
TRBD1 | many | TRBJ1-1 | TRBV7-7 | CASSRPSRQGGTEAFF | TGTGCCAGCAGTCGACCATCAAGACAGGGTGGCACTGAAGCTTTCTTT
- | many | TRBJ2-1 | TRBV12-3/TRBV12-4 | CASTVLLGYNEQFF | TGTGCCAGCACCGTACTACTAGGGTACAATGAGCAGTTCTTC
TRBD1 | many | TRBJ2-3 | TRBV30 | CAWSLGQGATDTQYF | TGTGCCTGGAGTTTGGGACAGGGGGCTACAGATACGCAGTATTTT
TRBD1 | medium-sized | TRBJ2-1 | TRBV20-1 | CSALTGTDNNEQFF | TGCAGTGCCCTGACCGGGACAGACAACAATGAGCAGTTCTTC
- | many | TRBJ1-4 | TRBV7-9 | CASSLVGVEKLFF | TGTGCCAGCAGCTTGGTGGGGGTCGAAAAACTGTTTTTT
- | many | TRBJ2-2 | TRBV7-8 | CASSLRSNGVGELFF | TGTGCCAGCAGCTTACGGTCGAATGGAGTCGGGGAGCTGTTTTTT